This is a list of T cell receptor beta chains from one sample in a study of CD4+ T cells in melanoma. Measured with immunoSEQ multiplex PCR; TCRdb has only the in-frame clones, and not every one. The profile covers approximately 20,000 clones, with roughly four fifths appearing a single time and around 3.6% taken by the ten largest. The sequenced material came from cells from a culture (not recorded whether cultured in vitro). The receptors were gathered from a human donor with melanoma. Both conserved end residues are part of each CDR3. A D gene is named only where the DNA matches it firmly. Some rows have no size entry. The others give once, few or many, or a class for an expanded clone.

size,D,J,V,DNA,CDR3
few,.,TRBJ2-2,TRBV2,TGTGCCAGCAGGATAAGGAGTGGCACCGGGGAGCTGTTTTTT,CASRIRSGTGELFF
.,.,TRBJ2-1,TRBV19,TGTGCCAGTAGTAACCGGGACGTGGCGAAAAATGAGCAGTTCTTC,CASSNRDVAKNEQFF
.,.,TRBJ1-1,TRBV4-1,TGCGCCAGCAGCCAACCCTGGGGGCCCAACACTGAAGCTTTCTTT,CASSQPWGPNTEAFF
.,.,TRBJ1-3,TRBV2,TGTGCCAGCAGCCTCTCAGACATTAGCTCTGGAAACACCATATATTTT,CASSLSDISSGNTIYF
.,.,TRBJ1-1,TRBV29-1,TGCAGCGTTGAAGCGGGCACTGAAGCTTTCTTT,CSVEAGTEAFF
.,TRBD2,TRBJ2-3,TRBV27,TGTGCCAGCAGCCCTCGACTAGCGGGGGGAACCACAGATACGCAGTATTTT,CASSPRLAGGTTDTQYF
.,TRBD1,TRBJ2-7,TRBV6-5,TGTGCCAGCAGTTACACCAGGGGGTCCTACGAGCAGTACTTC,CASSYTRGSYEQYF
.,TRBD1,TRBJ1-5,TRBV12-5,TGTGCTAGTGGTTTGGCCTCAGGGGGTTATAGCAATCAGCCCCAGCATTTT,CASGLASGGYSNQPQHF
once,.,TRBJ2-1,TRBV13,TGTGCCAGCAGCTTAGGGGGATGGGGGACGAGGCTCTCCTACAATGAGCAGTTCTTC,CASSLGGWGTRLSYNEQFF
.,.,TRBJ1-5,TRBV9,TGTGCCAGCAGCGTAACCCTACAGGGAAGAGATCAGCCCCAGCATTTT,CASSVTLQGRDQPQHF
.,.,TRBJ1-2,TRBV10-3,TGTGCCATAGGGGCAGGGTTAGACTATGGCTACACCTTC,CAIGAGLDYGYTF
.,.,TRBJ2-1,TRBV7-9,TGTGCCAGCGAGGGGGGGGCTTACAATGAGCAGTTCTTC,CASEGGAYNEQFF
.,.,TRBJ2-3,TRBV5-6,TGTGCCAGCAGCTTGGCCCGGGGTACGCAGTATTTT,CASSLARGTQYF